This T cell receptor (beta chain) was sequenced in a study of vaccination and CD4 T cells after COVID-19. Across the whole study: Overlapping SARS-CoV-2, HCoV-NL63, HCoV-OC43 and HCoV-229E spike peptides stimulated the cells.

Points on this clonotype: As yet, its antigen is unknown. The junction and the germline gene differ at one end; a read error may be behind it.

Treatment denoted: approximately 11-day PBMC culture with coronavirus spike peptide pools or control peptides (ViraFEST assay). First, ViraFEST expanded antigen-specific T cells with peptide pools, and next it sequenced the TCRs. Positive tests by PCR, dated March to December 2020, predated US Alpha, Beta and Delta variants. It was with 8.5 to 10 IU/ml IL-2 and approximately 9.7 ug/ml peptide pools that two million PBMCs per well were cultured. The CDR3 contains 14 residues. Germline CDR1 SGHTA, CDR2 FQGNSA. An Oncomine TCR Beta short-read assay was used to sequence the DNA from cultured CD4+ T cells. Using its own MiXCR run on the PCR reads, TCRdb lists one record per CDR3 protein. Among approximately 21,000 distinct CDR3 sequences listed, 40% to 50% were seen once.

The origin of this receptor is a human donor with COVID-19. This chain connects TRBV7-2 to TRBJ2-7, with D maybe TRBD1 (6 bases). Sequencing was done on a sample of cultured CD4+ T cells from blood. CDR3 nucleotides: TGTGCCAGCAGCTTTACGGACAGATCCTACGAGCATTACTTC. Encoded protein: CASSFTDRSYEHYF.